This entry concerns a single T cell receptor (beta chain). This record comes from a study of cytomegalovirus exposure and HLA in healthy donors. TCRdb's table, derived via immunoSEQ multiplex PCR, lists solely in-frame clones and lacks some. The table records 200,000 to 250,000 clones, roughly 88% of them present only once. The material sequenced was PBMCs. The clonotype originates from a woman aged 30 to 39 in good health and CMV-seropositive.

CDR3 in DNA: TGTGCCAGCAGTTTCCTAGCGGGCTCCTACGAGCAGTACTTC. It codes for CASSFLAGSYEQYF. The chain combines TRBV27 with TRBJ2-7; 8 bases are shared with TRBD2. Germline trimming cut 3 bases from V and 0 bases from J; bases unmatched to any gene: 1. Germline V gene data show CDR1 as MNHEY and CDR2 as SMNVEV (reference sequence). This CDR3 contains 14 residues.